Listed below are T cell receptor beta chains from one sample, sequenced in a study of vaccination and CD4 T cells after COVID-19. The antigens of these receptors remain unknown. TCRdb processed the PCR reads anew with MiXCR; each CDR3 protein has one entry. The sample has about 11,000 distinct CDR3 sequences; 69% are singletons. What was sequenced was CD4+ T cells from blood, cultured in vitro. These receptors all stem from a human donor who had recovered from COVID-19. The conserved cysteine and the conserved F or W are not part of the CDR3 here.

16 | TRBJ1-5 | TRBV2 | ASSKGILGQGLNQPQH
14 | TRBJ1-5 | TRBV18 | ASSPPRAQGIQPQH
13 | TRBJ2-7 | TRBV6-1 | ASSKPGRSSYEQY
11 | TRBJ2-7 | TRBV7-2 | ASSLLGLAEQY
12 | TRBJ1-1 | TRBV10-3 | AISELTGKTEAF
14 | TRBJ2-1 | TRBV6-5 | ASSYTTSGRYNEQF
12 | TRBJ1-6 | TRBV7-2 | ASSLELENSPLH
16 | TRBJ1-5 | TRBV6-7 | ASSPPPRRQAGGQPQH
12 | TRBJ2-7 | TRBV20-1 | STSGGRARGEQY
11 | TRBJ1-5 | TRBV11-2 | ASSLDWGQPQH
14 | TRBJ1-5 | TRBV12-3/TRBV12-4 | ASSFEGTGGSQPQH
16 | TRBJ2-7 | TRBV4-1 | ASSQGTGVSSRSYEQY
12 | TRBJ1-1 | TRBV10-2 | ASCPGQGDTEAF
10 | TRBJ1-2 | TRBV5-6 | ASSSGLGGYT
13 | TRBJ2-1 | TRBV6-1 | ASRGAGTAYNEQF
13 | TRBJ2-5 | TRBV6-5 | ASSYSQGAPETQY
12 | TRBJ1-1 | TRBV19 | ASSILGEGTEAF
13 | TRBJ1-5 | TRBV25-1 | ASSTGTGYNQPQH
11 | TRBJ2-7 | TRBV12-3/TRBV12-4 | ASSIKASHEQY
16 | TRBJ2-6 | TRBV6-1 | ASRGTVVGESLTNVLT
14 | TRBJ1-2 | TRBV6-1 | ASSSPRERGDYGYT
13 | TRBJ1-4 | TRBV28 | ASSLGGGRNEKLF
11 | TRBJ1-5 | TRBV2 | ASSGYGNQPQH
15 | TRBJ2-7 | TRBV6-1 | ASRPTPGQGAGYEQY
12 | TRBJ1-4 | TRBV5-1 | ASSWGQPNEKLF
9 | TRBJ1-1 | TRBV6-2/TRBV6-3 | ASRTGTSPF
13 | TRBJ1-1 | TRBV6-5 | ASSYESVINTEAF
12 | TRBJ2-7 | TRBV6-1 | ASRAGTVSYEQY
13 | TRBJ1-5 | TRBV20-1 | SARVGGQPNQPQH
12 | TRBJ1-6 | TRBV28 | ASSFSGTNSPLH
15 | TRBJ1-1 | TRBV20-1 | SARDRRGASRNTEAF
10 | TRBJ2-1 | TRBV5-1 | ASKGGGDEQF
12 | TRBJ1-1 | TRBV7-9 | ASRKGQSNTEAF
14 | TRBJ2-5 | TRBV9 | ASSAPGTGGQETQY
11 | TRBJ1-4 | TRBV15 | ATSGLTREALF
12 | TRBJ2-7 | TRBV6-1 | ASGGQGVWNEQY
12 | TRBJ1-6 | TRBV7-9 | ASSLNSYNSPLH
16 | TRBJ2-3 | TRBV6-5 | ASSYFGPGSYYTDTQY
14 | TRBJ2-7 | TRBV6-5 | ASSYGGGGSGYEQY
16 | TRBJ2-1 | TRBV5-1 | ASSFLTSGGGSYNEQF
13 | TRBJ2-7 | TRBV6-1 | ATCQGASYSYEQY
11 | TRBJ1-2 | TRBV10-3 | AIGGNSHYGYT